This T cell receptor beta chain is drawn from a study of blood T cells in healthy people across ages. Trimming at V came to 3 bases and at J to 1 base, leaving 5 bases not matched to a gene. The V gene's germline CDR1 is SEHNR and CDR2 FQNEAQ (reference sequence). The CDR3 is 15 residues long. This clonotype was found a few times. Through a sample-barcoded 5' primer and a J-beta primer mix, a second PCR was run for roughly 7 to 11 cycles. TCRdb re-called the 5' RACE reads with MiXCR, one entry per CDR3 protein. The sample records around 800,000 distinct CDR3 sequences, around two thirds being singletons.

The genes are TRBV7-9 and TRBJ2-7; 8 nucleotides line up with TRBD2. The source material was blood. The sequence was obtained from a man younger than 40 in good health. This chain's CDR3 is CASSFAGGPSYEQYF. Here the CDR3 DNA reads TGTGCCAGCAGCTTTGCGGGGGGCCCTTCCTACGAGCAGTACTTC.